The 23 T cell receptor beta chains reported below all come from one sample, sequenced in a study of T cell changes during pregnancy in multiple sclerosis. Generated by immunoSEQ multiplex PCR, the TCRdb table keeps only in-frame clones and is missing some. Of 100,000 or so clones listed, 90% to 95% were seen once; the top ten hold 4.3%. Sequencing used peripheral blood, obtained in the first trimester of pregnancy. All receptors come from a female donor with multiple sclerosis, enrolled in a pregnancy study.

This clone was seen only once. In DNA, the CDR3 is TGTGCCAGCAGTCTGGGACAGGGACTCACAGAAAAACTGTTTTTT. As protein: CASSLGQGLTEKLFF. V and J are TRBV5-8 and TRBJ1-4; 9 bases line up with TRBD1. The CDR3 sequence is 15 residues long. In germline, CDR1 is SGHTS, CDR2 YDEGEE. Losses at the gene ends were 5 bases for V and 8 bases for J; bases not matched to a gene: 10.

This chain uses TRBV20-1 with TRBJ1-1; a weak D match, TRBD1 (5 bases). Germline CDR1 and CDR2: DFQATT and SNEGSKA (reference sequence). Trimming cost V 6 bases and J 7 bases, with 9 bases left between them. The CDR3 loop spans 10 amino acids. CDR3 loop: CSAGHIEAFF. The CDR3 DNA is TGCAGTGCAGGACATATTGAAGCTTTCTTT.

The chain joins TRBV2 to TRBJ2-4; D gene uncertain. CDR1 SNHLY and CDR2 FYNNEI come from the germline V gene. V dropped 3 bases and J dropped 0 bases, with 9 bases sitting between them. CDR3 length: 15 residues. CDR3 sequence: CASSERSLAKNIQYF. DNA for the CDR3: TGTGCCAGCAGTGAGAGAAGCCTAGCCAAAAACATTCAGTACTTC.

The chain recombines TRBV19 with TRBJ2-2, with 9 nucleotides matching TRBD1. There are 15 residues in the CDR3. Losses at the gene ends were 6 bases for V and 6 bases for J; bases not matched to a gene: 8. Germline V gives CDR1 LNHDA, CDR2 SQIVND (reference sequence). In nucleotides, the CDR3 is TGTGCCAGTAGGCCACAGGGGGCGCTTCCCGGGGAGCTGTTTTTT. Protein product: CASRPQGALPGELFF.

This sequence joins TRBV25-1 and TRBJ2-1; 13 nucleotides match TRBD2. This CDR3 is built from 17 residues. V lost 7 bases and J lost 4; bases outside the gene matches: 10. Germline CDR1 is MGHDK and CDR2 is SYGVNS. CDR3 residues: CASTRGTSGALYNEQFF. CDR3 nucleotide sequence: TGTGCCAGCACCCGAGGGACTAGCGGGGCCCTTTACAATGAGCAGTTCTTC.

The V gene is TRBV6-5, the J gene TRBJ1-5; 8 bases are a match to TRBD1. The CDR3 is 14 amino acids. Losses at the gene ends were 6 bases for V and 4 bases for J; bases not matched to a gene: 5. Germline CDR1 MNHEY, CDR2 SVGAGI. CDR3 sequence (DNA): TGTGCCAGCAGAGAACAGGGGGGTAATCAGCCCCAGCATTTT. Translating gives CASREQGGNQPQHF.

CDR3 loop: CASSDEEGSYNEQFF. CDR3 DNA: TGTGCCAGCAGTGACGAGGAGGGCTCCTACAATGAGCAGTTCTTC. The chain recombines TRBV6-4 with TRBJ2-1, with D perhaps matching TRBD2 (6 bases). Germline-derived CDR1 and CDR2 are MRHNA and SNTAGT. V shed 2 bases and J shed 0 bases, with 8 bases lying between them. The CDR3 is made up of 15 amino acids.

The CDR3 coding sequence is TGTGCCAGTAGTCTCGGGGAGGGGGGGGGCACTGAAGCTTTCTTT. Translated: CASSLGEGGGTEAFF. The chain uses TRBV19 and TRBJ1-1; tentatively, D is TRBD1 (6 bases). Germline V gene lookup returns CDR1 LNHDA and CDR2 SQIVND (reference sequence). The V end lost 5 bases, the J end lost 4 bases, and 17 bases lay between the germline ends. The CDR3 has 15 amino acids.

This rearrangement joins TRBV7-9 to TRBJ1-1, with 7 bases aligning to TRBD1. This CDR3 spans 14 amino acids. From germline, CDR1 is SEHNR and CDR2 FQNEAQ (reference sequence). The junction had 3 bases not matched to a gene; V was cut back by 1 base and J by 4 bases. The DNA of the CDR3 is TGTGCCAGCAGCTTAGGGCCAGGGGGCACTGAAGCTTTCTTT. This encodes CASSLGPGGTEAFF.

In its sample, this clone was seen a few times. The chain joins TRBV5-1 to TRBJ2-7; a weak D match, TRBD1 (6 bases). V was cut by 5 bases and J by 3 bases, with 24 bases left in between. The CDR3 consists of 17 residues. Germline CDR1 SGHRS, CDR2 YFSETQ. CDR3 loop: CASSRDGTTVPFYEQYF. The CDR3 coding sequence is TGCGCCAGCAGTCGGGACGGGACAACCGTCCCTTTCTACGAGCAGTACTTC.

The CDR3 region is CASSQTSDSYNEQFF. CDR3 bases: TGTGCCAGCAGCCAGACTAGCGACTCCTACAATGAGCAGTTCTTC. The chain joins TRBV14 to TRBJ2-1; TRBD2 aligns across 8 bases. The length of the CDR3 is 15 residues. With V trimmed by 3 bases and J by 0 bases, 1 base remained unmatched. CDR1 and CDR2 from the germline V gene are SGHDN and FVKESK.

The chain joins TRBV5-4 to TRBJ1-2; D call uncertain. Trimming removed 5 bases at V and 0 bases at J, with 14 bases between. The CDR3 covers 15 residues. Germline V lookup: CDR1 SGHNT, CDR2 YYREEE (reference sequence). CDR3 region: CASSTAWAPNYGYTF. As DNA, the CDR3 is TGTGCCAGCAGTACAGCATGGGCTCCTAACTATGGCTACACCTTC.

This chain links TRBV29-1 with TRBJ1-2, with a weak D call TRBD1 (6 bases). Germline CDR1 SQVTM, CDR2 ANQGSEA. CDR3 length: 12 amino acids. V was pared by 1 base and J by 4 bases, with 7 bases between. The CDR3 protein is CSVEAGVYGYTF. The DNA for the CDR3 is TGCAGCGTTGAAGCAGGGGTCTATGGCTACACCTTC.

This chain joins TRBV7-9 and TRBJ2-3, with a tentative D call TRBD1 (5 bases). With 2 bases removed from V and 8 bases from J, the gap between germline ends came to 14 bases. The CDR3 spans 14 residues. Germline CDR1 SEHNR, CDR2 FQNEAQ (reference sequence). The CDR3 region is CASSLLQASGTQYF. The CDR3 region has the DNA TGTGCCAGCAGCTTATTACAGGCGTCCGGTACGCAGTATTTT.

CDR3: CASSQTSGSYTF. The CDR3, as DNA: TGTGCCAGCAGTCAGACCTCCGGGAGCTACACCTTC. J is TRBJ1-2 and V is TRBV6-5; D is unclear. The ends were cut back, 5 bases at V and 9 bases at J, with 13 bases in the middle. Germline values: CDR1 MNHEY, CDR2 SVGAGI. The length of the CDR3 is 12 residues.

The chain combines TRBV10-3 with TRBJ1-3; tentatively, D is TRBD1 (6 bases). Germline V gene data show CDR1 as ENHRY and CDR2 as SYGVKD. The V gene lost 6 bases and the J gene lost 3 bases, with 18 bases spanning the gap. The CDR3 covers 16 residues. The CDR3 DNA follows: TGTGCCATCAGGAAAGCAGGGGACGCTTATGGAAACACCATATATTTT. It codes for CAIRKAGDAYGNTIYF.

The chain recombines TRBV29-1 with TRBJ1-2, with a tentative D call TRBD1 (6 bases). V dropped 8 bases and J dropped 2 bases, with 15 bases sitting between them. CDR1 and CDR2 from the germline V gene are SQVTM and ANQGSEA. The CDR3 is made up of 13 amino acids. CDR3 bases: TGCAGCCCTCTGGGACACTCAAACTATGGCTACACCTTC. Its protein product is CSPLGHSNYGYTF.

J is TRBJ1-5 and V is TRBV4-1, with TRBD1 as a possible D gene (6 bases). Germline-derived CDR1 and CDR2 are MGHRA and YSYEKL. This CDR3 comprises 15 residues. The V end lost 4 bases, the J end lost 1 base, and 11 bases lay between the germline ends. In DNA form, the CDR3 reads TGCGCCAGCAGCCCCCTCGGACAGAGCAATCAGCCCCAGCATTTT. As protein: CASSPLGQSNQPQHF.

This chain connects TRBV4-1 to TRBJ1-1, with D possibly TRBD1 on 5 matching bases. Germline values: CDR1 MGHRA, CDR2 YSYEKL. The CDR3 has 16 amino acids. Trimming shortened V by 0 bases and J by 0 bases, and 11 bases separated the two germline ends. The CDR3 loop is CASSQDRGFLNTEAFF. The DNA of the CDR3 is TGCGCCAGCAGCCAAGATAGGGGATTTTTGAACACTGAAGCTTTCTTT.

The chain uses TRBV7-2 and TRBJ1-1; the D is unclear. CDR1 SGHTA and CDR2 FQGNSA come from the germline V gene. The CDR3 spans 15 residues. V lost 1 base, J lost 0 bases, and 9 bases lay in between. The CDR3 loop reads CASSLGEGMNTEAFF. The CDR3 bases are TGTGCCAGCAGCTTAGGGGAGGGCATGAACACTGAAGCTTTCTTT.

The chain carries TRBV19 and TRBJ2-7; weak D call: TRBD2 (5 bases). CDR1 is LNHDA and CDR2 is SQIVND in the germline V gene (reference sequence). V gave up 6 bases and J gave up 3 bases, with 18 bases separating them. The CDR3 runs to 15 residues. CDR3 DNA: TGTGCCAGTAGCCTAGCTCACGGTCAAAGCTACGAGCAGTACTTC. It translates to CASSLAHGQSYEQYF. Complete variable domain (other parts from reference TRBV19 and TRBJ2-7): DGGITQSPKYLFRKEGQNVTLSCEQNLNHDAMYWYRQDPGQGLRLIYYSQIVNDFQKGDIAEGYSVSREKKESFPLTVTSAQKNPTAFYLCASSLAHGQSYEQYFGPGTRLTVT.

A word on this clone: A read error may produce the germline difference seen at one junction end. The rearrangement links TRBV6-5 to TRBJ1-1; 9 positions agree with TRBD1. CDR1 MNHEY and CDR2 SVGAGI come from the germline V gene. The CDR3 totals 14 residues. The CDR3 DNA reads TGTGCCAGCAATTACAGGGGGCGAGGAACTGAAGCTTTCTTT. Translated: CASNYRGRGTEAFF.

This clone appeared a single time. This chain joins TRBV5-6 and TRBJ2-6, with D hard to call. Looked up from germline, CDR1 is SGHDT and CDR2 is YYEEEE. There are 16 residues in the CDR3. Trimming left V 4 bases short and J 0 bases short, with 11 bases between. CDR3 loop: CASSHPSGSGANVLTF. In DNA, the CDR3 is TGTGCCAGCAGCCACCCGTCGGGCTCTGGGGCCAACGTCCTGACTTTC.